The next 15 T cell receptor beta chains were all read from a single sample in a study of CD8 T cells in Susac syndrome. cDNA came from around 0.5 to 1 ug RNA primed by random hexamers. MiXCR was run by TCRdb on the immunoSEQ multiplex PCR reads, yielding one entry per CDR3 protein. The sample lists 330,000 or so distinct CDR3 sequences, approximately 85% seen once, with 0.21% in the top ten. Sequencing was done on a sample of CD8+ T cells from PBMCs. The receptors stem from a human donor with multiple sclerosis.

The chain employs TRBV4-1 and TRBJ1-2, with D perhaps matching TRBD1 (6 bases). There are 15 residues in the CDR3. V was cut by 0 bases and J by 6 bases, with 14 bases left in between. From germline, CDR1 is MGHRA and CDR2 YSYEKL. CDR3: CASSQEGRGLNGYTF. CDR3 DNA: TGCGCCAGCAGCCAAGAGGGCAGGGGACTCAATGGCTACACCTTC.

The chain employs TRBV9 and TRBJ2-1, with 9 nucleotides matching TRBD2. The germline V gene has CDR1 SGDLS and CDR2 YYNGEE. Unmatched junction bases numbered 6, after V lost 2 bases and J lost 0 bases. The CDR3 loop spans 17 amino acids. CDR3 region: CASSVQLAGGSYNEQFF. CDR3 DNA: TGTGCCAGCAGCGTCCAACTAGCGGGTGGCTCCTACAATGAGCAGTTCTTC.

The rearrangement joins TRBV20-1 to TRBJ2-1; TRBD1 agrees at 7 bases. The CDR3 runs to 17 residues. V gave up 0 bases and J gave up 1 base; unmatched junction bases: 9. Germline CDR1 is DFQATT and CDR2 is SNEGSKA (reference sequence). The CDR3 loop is CSARDLGLGQSYNEQFF. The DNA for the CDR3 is TGCAGTGCTAGAGATCTTGGGTTGGGACAGTCCTACAATGAGCAGTTCTTC.

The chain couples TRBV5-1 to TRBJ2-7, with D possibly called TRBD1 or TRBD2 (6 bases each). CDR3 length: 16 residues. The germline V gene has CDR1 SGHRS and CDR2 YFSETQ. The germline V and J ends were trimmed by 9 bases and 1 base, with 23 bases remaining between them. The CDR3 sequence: CATQPLGGASSYEQYF. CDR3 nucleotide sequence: TGCGCCACCCAACCCCTGGGGGGCGCGAGTTCCTACGAGCAGTACTTC.

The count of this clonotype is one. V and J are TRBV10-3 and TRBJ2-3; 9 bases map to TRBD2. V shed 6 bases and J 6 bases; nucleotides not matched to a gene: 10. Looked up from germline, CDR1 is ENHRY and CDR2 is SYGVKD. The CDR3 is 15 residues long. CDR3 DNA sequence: TGTGCCATCAGATCCGGGACTAGCATAGGGGATACGCAGTATTTT. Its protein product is CAIRSGTSIGDTQYF.

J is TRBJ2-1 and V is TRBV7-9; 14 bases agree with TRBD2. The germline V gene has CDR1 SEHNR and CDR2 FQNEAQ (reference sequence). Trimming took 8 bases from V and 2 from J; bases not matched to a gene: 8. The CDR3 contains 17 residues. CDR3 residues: CASRGLAGGPPYNEQFF. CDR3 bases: TGTGCCAGCCGTGGACTAGCGGGAGGCCCTCCCTACAATGAGCAGTTCTTC.

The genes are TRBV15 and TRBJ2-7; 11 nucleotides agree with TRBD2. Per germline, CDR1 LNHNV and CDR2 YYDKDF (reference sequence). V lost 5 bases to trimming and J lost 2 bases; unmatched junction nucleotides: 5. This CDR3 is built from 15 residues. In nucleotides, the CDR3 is TGTGCCACCAGCTCGCTAGCGGGAGGTACCTACGAGCAGTACTTC. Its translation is CATSSLAGGTYEQYF. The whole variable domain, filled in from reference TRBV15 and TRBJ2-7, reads DAMVIQNPRYQVTQFGKPVTLSCSQTLNHNVMYWYQQKSSQAPKLLFHYYDKDFNNEADTPDNFQSRRPNTSFCFLDIRSPGLGDTAMYLCATSSLAGGTYEQYFGPGTRLTVT.

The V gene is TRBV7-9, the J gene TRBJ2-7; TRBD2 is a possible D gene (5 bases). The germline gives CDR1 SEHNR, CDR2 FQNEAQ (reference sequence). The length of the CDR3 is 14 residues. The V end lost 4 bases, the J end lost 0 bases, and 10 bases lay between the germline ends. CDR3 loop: CASSSGVSSYEQYF. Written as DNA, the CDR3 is TGTGCCAGCAGCTCCGGGGTCAGCTCCTACGAGCAGTACTTC. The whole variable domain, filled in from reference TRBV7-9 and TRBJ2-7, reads DTGVSQNPRHKITKRGQNVTFRCDPISEHNRLYWYRQTLGQGPEFLTYFQNEAQLEKSRLLSDRFSAERPKGSFSTLEIQRTEQGDSAMYLCASSSGVSSYEQYFGPGTRLTVT.

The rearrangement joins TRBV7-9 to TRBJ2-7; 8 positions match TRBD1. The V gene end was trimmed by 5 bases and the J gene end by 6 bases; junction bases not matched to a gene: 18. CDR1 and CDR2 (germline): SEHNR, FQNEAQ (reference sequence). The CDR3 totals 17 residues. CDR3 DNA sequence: TGTGCCAGCAGCCTAGGGGGGCAGGGGGCCACCCTGGGCGAGCAGTACTTC. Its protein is CASSLGGQGATLGEQYF.

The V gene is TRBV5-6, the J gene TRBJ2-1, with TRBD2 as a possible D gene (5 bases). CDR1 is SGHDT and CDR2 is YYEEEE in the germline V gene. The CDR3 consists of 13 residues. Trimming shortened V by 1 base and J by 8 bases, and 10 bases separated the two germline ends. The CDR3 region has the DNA TGTGCCAGCAGCTTGAGAGGGATTGATGAGCAGTTCTTC. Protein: CASSLRGIDEQFF.

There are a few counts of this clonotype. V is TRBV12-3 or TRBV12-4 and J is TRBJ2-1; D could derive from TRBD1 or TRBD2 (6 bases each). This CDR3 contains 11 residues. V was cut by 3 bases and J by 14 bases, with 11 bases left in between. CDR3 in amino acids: CASSFSRGEFF. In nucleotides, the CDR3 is TGTGCCAGCAGTTTTAGTAGGGGGGAGTTCTTC.

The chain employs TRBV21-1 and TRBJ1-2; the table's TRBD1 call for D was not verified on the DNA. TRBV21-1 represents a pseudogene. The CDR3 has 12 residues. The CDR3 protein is CASARGSGGYTF. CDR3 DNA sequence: TGTGCCAGCGCCCGGGGGAGCGGCGGCTACACCTTC.

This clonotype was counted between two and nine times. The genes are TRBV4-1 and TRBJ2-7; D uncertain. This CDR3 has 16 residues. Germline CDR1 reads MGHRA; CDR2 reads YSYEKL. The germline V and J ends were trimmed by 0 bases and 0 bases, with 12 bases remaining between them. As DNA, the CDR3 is TGCGCCAGCAGCCAAGATACTACCAAGAGCTCCTACGAGCAGTACTTC. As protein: CASSQDTTKSSYEQYF.

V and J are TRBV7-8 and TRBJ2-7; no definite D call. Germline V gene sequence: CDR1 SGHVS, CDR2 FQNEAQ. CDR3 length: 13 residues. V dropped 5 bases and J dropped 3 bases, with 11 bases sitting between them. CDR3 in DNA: TGTGCCAGCAGCGACACGACCTACTACGAGCAGTACTTC. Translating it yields CASSDTTYYEQYF.

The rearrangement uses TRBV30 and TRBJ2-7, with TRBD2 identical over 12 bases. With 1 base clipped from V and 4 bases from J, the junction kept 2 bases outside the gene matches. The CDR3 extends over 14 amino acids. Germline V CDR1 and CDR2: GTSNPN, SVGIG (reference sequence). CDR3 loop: CAWSDGLAGYEQYF. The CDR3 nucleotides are TGTGCCTGGAGTGATGGACTAGCGGGGTACGAGCAGTACTTC. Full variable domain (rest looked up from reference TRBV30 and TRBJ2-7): SQTIHQWPATLVQPVGSPLSLECTVEGTSNPNLYWYRQAAGRGLQLLFYSVGIGQISSEVPQNLSASRPQDRQFILSSKKLLLSDSGFYLCAWSDGLAGYEQYFGPGTRLTVT.